One TCR beta chain is described in this entry. This record belongs to a study of blood T cell repertoires in COVID-19. The CDR3 covers 14 residues. Germline CDR1 and CDR2: MGHDK and SYGVNS. V shed 3 bases and J 6 bases; nucleotides not matched to a gene: 1. Here immunoSEQ multiplex PCR was the method, and the copy in TCRdb shows in-frame clones only, minus some. The table lists a few hundred thousand clones, around 89% of them singletons. Sequencing used peripheral blood. The rearrangement links TRBV25-1 to TRBJ1-6, with 8 bases lining up with TRBD1. The TCR originated in a woman aged 45 to 65 with active or convalescent COVID-19. DNA for the CDR3: TGTGCCAGCAGTGACGGACAGGGTAATTCACCCCTCCACTTT. It codes for CASSDGQGNSPLHF.